These 32 T cell receptor beta chains share one sample of origin, sequenced in a study of spatial heterogeneity in lung cancer. Time point specified: blood at routine non-recurrence follow-up after resection. Each CDR3 protein gets one entry after TCRdb re-called the 5' RACE reads with MiXCR. This sample carries some 43,000 distinct CDR3 sequences, about 10% of them seen once, and the ten largest clones take more than 15%. The sequencing used PBMCs, collected at follow-up. These receptors all come from a female donor with early-stage non-small cell lung cancer.

The chain couples TRBV29-1 to TRBJ2-4; the D is unclear. CDR1 and CDR2 from the germline V gene are SQVTM and ANQGSEA. This CDR3 is built from 11 residues. Trimming took 5 bases from V and 12 from J, leaving 14 bases between them. The CDR3 loop reads CSVQSQWAQYF. CDR3 nucleotide sequence: TGCAGCGTTCAATCACAATGGGCTCAGTACTTC.

This clonotype was detected many times. This chain uses TRBV14 with TRBJ1-1, with a tentative D call TRBD1 (6 bases). Per the germline V gene, CDR1 is SGHDN and CDR2 is FVKESK. V was clipped by 3 bases and J by 5 bases, with 13 bases between them. The CDR3 consists of 14 residues. As DNA, the CDR3 is TGTGCCAGCAGCCACAAACAGGGAGGAACTGAAGCTTTCTTT. Protein sequence: CASSHKQGGTEAFF.

This clonotype was counted only a few times. The rearrangement links TRBV5-1 to TRBJ2-7; no clear D gene. The CDR3 is 13 amino acids. The germline CDR1 and CDR2 sequences are SGHRS and YFSETQ. V shed 0 bases and J shed 2 bases, with 6 bases lying between them. CDR3 region: CASSLGPTYEQYF. In DNA form, the CDR3 reads TGCGCCAGCAGCTTGGGTCCGACCTACGAGCAGTACTTC.

The chain combines TRBV28 with TRBJ1-5; a possible D gene is TRBD1 (5 bases). Trimming cost V 6 bases and J 2 bases, with 14 bases left between them. In germline, CDR1 is MDHEN, CDR2 SYDVKM. CDR3 size: 15 residues. The CDR3 DNA follows: TGTGCCAGCAGCCTTTATCAGGGTGGCAATCAGCCCCAGCATTTT. Its protein is CASSLYQGGNQPQHF.

This clonotype showed up just a few times. The V and J genes are TRBV11-1 and TRBJ2-7, with no clear D. The V and J ends lost 5 bases and 2 bases respectively, with 13 bases between them. There are 14 residues in the CDR3. From germline, CDR1 is SGHAT and CDR2 FQDESV (reference sequence). The CDR3 sequence is CASSPNRVAYEQYF. The DNA of the CDR3 is TGTGCCAGCAGCCCCAACCGGGTCGCCTACGAGCAGTACTTC.

The chain joins TRBV7-2 to TRBJ1-5; D is ambiguous. Trimming removed 1 base at V and 9 bases at J, with 10 bases between. The CDR3 totals 13 residues. The V gene's germline CDR1 is SGHTA and CDR2 FQGNSA. This CDR3 is CASSLDLGRPQHF. Here the CDR3 DNA reads TGTGCCAGCAGCTTAGATCTAGGGAGGCCCCAGCATTTT.

This clonotype was seen many times. The V call is TRBV4-2, the J call TRBJ2-3; TRBD2 matches at 11 bases. The CDR3 is 18 residues long. Germline V gives CDR1 LGHNA, CDR2 YNFKEQ. The junction had 10 bases not matched to a gene; V was cut back by 4 bases and J by 1 base. CDR3 DNA sequence: TGTGCCAGCAGCCCGTCTCTAGCGGGGGGTCGCCGCACAGATACGCAGTATTTT. Amino acid sequence: CASSPSLAGGRRTDTQYF.

The rearrangement uses TRBV7-8 and TRBJ2-7; TRBD2 is a possible D gene (5 bases). This CDR3 region has 15 residues. Trimming stripped 1 base from V and 7 bases from J, with 17 bases between. The germline CDR1 and CDR2 sequences are SGHVS and FQNEAQ. Written as DNA, the CDR3 is TGTGCCAGCAGCTTAGGAGGGTCCCCCCACCTGGAGCAGTACTTC. Its protein is CASSLGGSPHLEQYF.

V usage is TRBV20-1 and J usage is TRBJ1-5; the D is unclear. CDR1 DFQATT and CDR2 SNEGSKA come from the germline V gene (reference sequence). V was cut by 1 base and J by 1 base, with 14 bases left in between. This CDR3 contains 16 residues. This CDR3 reads CSARAQGRSSNQPQHF. The CDR3 DNA reads TGCAGTGCTAGAGCCCAAGGCAGGTCAAGCAATCAGCCCCAGCATTTT.

This clonotype was detected only a few times. The J gene is TRBJ2-3, the V gene TRBV11-1; D is possibly TRBD1 (6 bases). The CDR3 has 16 residues. CDR1 and CDR2 (germline): SGHAT, FQDESV (reference sequence). V was pared by 4 bases and J by 6 bases, with 20 bases between. The CDR3 DNA reads TGTGCCAGCAGCTCCACAACTAGACAGGTGTGGGATACGCAGTATTTT. Translated: CASSSTTRQVWDTQYF.

This clonotype has ten or more counts. The V and J genes are TRBV5-1 and TRBJ1-1; D might be TRBD1 (6 bases). CDR1 SGHRS and CDR2 YFSETQ come from the germline V gene. The V gene lost 4 bases and the J gene lost 0 bases, with 10 bases spanning the gap. CDR3 size: 14 residues. The chain's CDR3 is CASSLGAMNTEAFF. CDR3 nucleotides: TGCGCCAGCAGCCTGGGGGCTATGAACACTGAAGCTTTCTTT.

This clonotype was detected many times. The chain has TRBV11-2 and TRBJ2-7; 9 bases match TRBD1. The germline V gene has CDR1 SGHAT and CDR2 FQNNGV. CDR3 size: 15 residues. With V trimmed by 2 bases and J by 7 bases, 9 bases remained unmatched. CDR3 protein: CASSLPGQGLKEQYF. The CDR3 DNA follows: TGTGCCAGCAGCTTACCGGGACAGGGACTCAAAGAGCAGTACTTC.

This chain uses TRBV6-1 with TRBJ1-5; the D gene is possibly TRBD1 (5 bases). The CDR3 runs 16 residues. Germline loops: CDR1 MNHNS, CDR2 SASEGT. Trimming cost V 7 bases and J 2 bases, with 18 bases left between them. The DNA of the CDR3 is TGTGCCAGCACCTCCGGGGCCCGAGAAGGCAATCAGCCCCAGCATTTT. It encodes CASTSGAREGNQPQHF.

There are a few counts of this clonotype. The chain is built from TRBV7-2 and TRBJ1-1, with D uncertain. V lost 4 bases and J 3 bases, leaving 6 bases between the germline ends. CDR1 SGHTA and CDR2 FQGNSA come from the germline V gene. This CDR3 contains 12 residues. In nucleotides, the CDR3 is TGTGCCAGCAGCTCTTTCTACACTGAAGCTTTCTTT. Translated, it gives CASSSFYTEAFF.

V gene TRBV12-3 or TRBV12-4 combines with J gene TRBJ2-5, with 9 bases lining up with TRBD2. The CDR3 runs 14 residues. V gave up 5 bases and J gave up 3 bases; unmatched junction bases: 4. CDR3 sequence (DNA): TGTGCCAGCAGTCGAGTAGCGGGGGAAGAGACCCAGTACTTC. Translating gives CASSRVAGEETQYF.

This clonotype was seen many times. The chain links TRBV19 to TRBJ2-5, with D perhaps TRBD1 (6 bases). Germline-derived CDR1 and CDR2 are LNHDA and SQIVND (reference sequence). The CDR3 totals 15 residues. V shed 7 bases and J shed 0 bases, with 15 bases lying between them. The CDR3 DNA follows: TGTGCCAGTACCTCAATTGAGGGGGACCAAGAGACCCAGTACTTC. Protein: CASTSIEGDQETQYF.

This clonotype was observed many times. The V call is TRBV12-3 or TRBV12-4, the J call TRBJ2-4, with D unclear. The length of the CDR3 is 13 residues. V lost 3 bases, J lost 4 bases, and 7 bases lay in between. CDR3 region: CASSLVEKNIQYF. As DNA, the CDR3 is TGTGCCAGCAGTTTGGTGGAGAAAAACATTCAGTACTTC.

This clonotype occurred many times. The chain carries TRBV27 and TRBJ2-5; D is possibly TRBD2 (6 bases). This CDR3 region has 15 residues. Germline CDR1 reads MNHEY; CDR2 reads SMNVEV (reference sequence). Trimming removed 5 bases from V and 3 bases from J, with 16 bases in between. The CDR3 here is CASSTGDGEEETQYF. Here the CDR3 DNA reads TGTGCCAGCAGTACGGGGGACGGGGAAGAAGAGACCCAGTACTTC.

This clonotype was recorded a few times. The V call is TRBV3-1, the J call TRBJ2-5; 9 bases are shared with TRBD2. Trimming took 1 base from V and 5 from J; bases not matched to a gene: 8. Germline CDR1 is LGHDT and CDR2 is YNNKEL (reference sequence). This CDR3 contains 16 residues. This CDR3 reads CASSQVSAGGLETQYF. CDR3 DNA: TGTGCCAGCAGCCAAGTATCTGCGGGGGGGCTGGAGACCCAGTACTTC.

The chain employs TRBV4-1 and TRBJ2-7, with D perhaps assigned TRBD1 or TRBD2 (6 bases each). This CDR3 spans 14 amino acids. The germline gives CDR1 MGHRA, CDR2 YSYEKL. With 1 base removed from V and 5 bases from J, the gap between germline ends came to 12 bases. The CDR3 sequence is CASSQVARGDEQYF. The CDR3 DNA is TGCGCCAGCAGCCAAGTCGCGAGGGGGGACGAGCAGTACTTC.

This clonotype was counted at least ten times. This chain joins TRBV13 and TRBJ2-3, with D hard to call. Trimming left V 6 bases short and J 0 bases short, with 10 bases between. This CDR3 spans 14 amino acids. Germline V gene sequence: CDR1 PRHDT, CDR2 FYEKMQ (reference sequence). The CDR3 protein is CASSQRPSTDTQYF. The CDR3 nucleotides read TGTGCCAGCAGTCAGCGACCTAGCACAGATACGCAGTATTTT.

This rearrangement joins TRBV20-1 to TRBJ2-5; D perhaps matches TRBD1 (6 bases). CDR3 size: 13 residues. Trimming shortened V by 4 bases and J by 5 bases, and 14 bases separated the two germline ends. CDR1 is DFQATT, CDR2 SNEGSKA, per germline (reference sequence). The CDR3 here is CSATQGSVETQYF. CDR3 DNA sequence: TGCAGTGCTACTCAGGGGTCTGTGGAGACCCAGTACTTC.

This clonotype occurred many times. V gene TRBV28 combines with J gene TRBJ1-2; 8 nucleotides agree with TRBD1. V trimming: 3 bases; J trimming: 10 bases; junction bases outside the gene matches: 13. The CDR3 extends over 15 amino acids. CDR1 is MDHEN, CDR2 SYDVKM, per germline. The CDR3 DNA reads TGTGCCAGCAGTTTCCCAGGGGGCCTCCTACTGGACTACACCTTC. It is translated as CASSFPGGLLLDYTF.

This clonotype has only a few counts. V gene TRBV5-1 combines with J gene TRBJ1-1; D call uncertain. V was cut by 0 bases and J by 5 bases, with 8 bases left in between. Looked up from germline, CDR1 is SGHRS and CDR2 is YFSETQ. The CDR3 runs 13 residues. CDR3 in amino acids: CASSLARETEAFF. The CDR3 nucleotides are TGCGCCAGCAGCTTGGCTCGGGAAACTGAAGCTTTCTTT.

The rearrangement joins TRBV24-1 to TRBJ2-2; the D gene could be TRBD1 or TRBD2 (6 bases each). The CDR3 is 16 amino acids. Between the trimmed V and J ends, which lost 2 bases and 3 bases, there was a span of 12 bases. Germline V gene lookup returns CDR1 KGHDR and CDR2 SFDVKD. The CDR3 here is CATSDYGGPHTGELFF. In DNA form, the CDR3 reads TGTGCCACCAGTGATTATGGGGGGCCTCACACCGGGGAGCTGTTTTTT.

The chain joins TRBV2 to TRBJ2-7, with D possibly being TRBD1 (5 bases). Per germline, CDR1 SNHLY and CDR2 FYNNEI. V was shortened by 6 bases and J by 2 bases, with 8 bases between the two germline ends. The CDR3 is made up of 12 amino acids. CDR3 sequence: CASRPGPYEQYF. As DNA, the CDR3 is TGTGCCAGCAGGCCAGGGCCCTACGAGCAGTACTTC.

This clonotype showed up just a few times. The CDR3 spells CASSGAQRFYEQYF. CDR3 sequence (DNA): TGTGCCAGCAGTGGGGCCCAACGGTTCTACGAGCAGTACTTC. The gene calls are TRBV2 and TRBJ2-7; the D is unclear. Trimming shortened V by 4 bases and J by 3 bases, and 13 bases separated the two germline ends. Germline V CDR1 and CDR2: SNHLY, FYNNEI. The CDR3 spans 14 residues.

This clonotype was recorded at least ten times. The CDR3, as DNA: TGTGCCAGCACCTTACCGACAGAGGGCTACGAGCAGTACTTC. Protein product: CASTLPTEGYEQYF. The chain recombines TRBV2 with TRBJ2-7; perhaps D is TRBD1 or TRBD2 (5 bases each). The V end lost 7 bases, the J end lost 3 bases, and 16 bases lay between the germline ends. The germline CDR1 and CDR2 sequences are SNHLY and FYNNEI. CDR3 length: 14 amino acids. Full variable domain (rest looked up from reference TRBV2 and TRBJ2-7): EPEVTQTPSHQVTQMGQEVILRCVPISNHLYFYWYRQILGQKVEFLVSFYNNEISEKSEIFDDQFSVERPDGSNFTLKIRSTKLEDSAMYFCASTLPTEGYEQYFGPGTRLTVT.

This clonotype was counted at least ten times. This chain uses TRBV7-8 with TRBJ2-1, with D unresolved. The ends were cut back, 0 bases at V and 10 bases at J, with 19 bases in the middle. Per germline, CDR1 SGHVS and CDR2 FQNEAQ. The CDR3 has 16 amino acids. CDR3 nucleotide sequence: TGTGCCAGCAGCTTAGCGATTATTAGCCTGAGATTGGAGCAGTTCTTC. This sequence encodes CASSLAIISLRLEQFF.

V gene TRBV2 combines with J gene TRBJ1-2; 10 bases map to TRBD1. Germline CDR1 SNHLY, CDR2 FYNNEI. Unmatched junction bases numbered 15, after V lost 6 bases and J lost 8 bases. CDR3 length equals 16 residues. The CDR3 DNA reads as TGTGCCAGCAGCCGACAGGGGGCGCGGACAAAAGGAGGCTACACCTTC. Protein product: CASSRQGARTKGGYTF.

This clonotype was counted only a few times. This chain uses TRBV29-1 with TRBJ2-3, with D hard to call. This CDR3 contains 10 residues. Per germline, CDR1 SQVTM and CDR2 ANQGSEA. Between the trimmed V and J ends, which lost 4 bases and 4 bases, there was a span of 3 bases. Here the CDR3 reads CSVGPDTQYF. The CDR3 region has the DNA TGCAGCGTTGGTCCAGATACGCAGTATTTT.

J is TRBJ1-2 and V is TRBV10-3, with TRBD1 matching over 11 bases. The V and J ends lost 4 bases and 0 bases, in that order; junction bases with no gene match: 4. CDR1 and CDR2 (germline): ENHRY, SYGVKD. The CDR3 is 16 residues long. CDR3 nucleotide sequence: TGTGCCATCAGTGGGACAGGGGGCGCCTCTAACTATGGCTACACCTTC. This translates into CAISGTGGASNYGYTF.